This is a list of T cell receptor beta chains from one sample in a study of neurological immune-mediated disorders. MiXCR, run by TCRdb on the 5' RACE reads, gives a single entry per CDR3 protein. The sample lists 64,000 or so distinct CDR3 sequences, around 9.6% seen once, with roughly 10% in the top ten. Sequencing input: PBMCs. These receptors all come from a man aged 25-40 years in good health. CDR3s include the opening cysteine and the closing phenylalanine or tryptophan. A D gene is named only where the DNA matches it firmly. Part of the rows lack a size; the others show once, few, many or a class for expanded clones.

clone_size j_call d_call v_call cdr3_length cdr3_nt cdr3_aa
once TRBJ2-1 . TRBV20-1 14 TGCAGTGCTAGGAGGAGGAACTCCTACAATGAGCAGTTCTTC CSARRRNSYNEQFF
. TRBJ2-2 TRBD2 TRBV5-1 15 TGCGCCAGCAGCTTGGGGACTAGCGGCACCGGGGAGCTGTTTTTT CASSLGTSGTGELFF
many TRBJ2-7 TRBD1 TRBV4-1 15 TGCGCCAGCAGCCTCCTCGGGACAGGGGCCTACGAGCAGTACTTC CASSLLGTGAYEQYF
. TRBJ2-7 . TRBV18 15 TGTGCCAGCTCATGGGGCCCACCCAGACAGTACGAGCAGTACTTC CASSWGPPRQYEQYF
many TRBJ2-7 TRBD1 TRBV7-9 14 TGTGCCAGCAGCACAGGGGGCAGAACGTACGAGCAGTACTTC CASSTGGRTYEQYF
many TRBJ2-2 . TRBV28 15 TGTGCCAGCAGTCCATACCCCAGGGAAAACGGGGAGCTGTTTTTT CASSPYPRENGELFF
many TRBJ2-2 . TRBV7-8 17 TGTGCCAGCAGCTTAGATTCGAGACCCACGAACACCGGGGAGCTGTTTTTT CASSLDSRPTNTGELFF
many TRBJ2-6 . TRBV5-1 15 TGCGCCAGCAGCTTGGACGGTTTGAGTGCCAACGTCCTGACTTTC CASSLDGLSANVLTF
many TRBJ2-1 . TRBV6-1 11 TGTGCCAGCGGCTTTGGCGATGAGCAGTTCTTC CASGFGDEQFF
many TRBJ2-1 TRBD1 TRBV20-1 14 TGCAGTGCTACCCCCGGGACAGGCTACAATGAGCAGTTCTTC CSATPGTGYNEQFF
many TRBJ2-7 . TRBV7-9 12 TGTGCCAGCAGCACAGCCTCCTACGAGCAGTACTTC CASSTASYEQYF
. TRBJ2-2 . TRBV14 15 TGTGCCAGCAGCCGTTCGGGGCTCGACACCGGGGAGCTGTTTTTT CASSRSGLDTGELFF
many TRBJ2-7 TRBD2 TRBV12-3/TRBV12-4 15 TGTGCCAGCAGTTTATACGGGGGGAAGGACTACGAGCAGTACTTC CASSLYGGKDYEQYF
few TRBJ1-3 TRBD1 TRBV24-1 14 TGTGCCATGGGACAGAATCGCTCTGGAAACACCATATATTTT CAMGQNRSGNTIYF
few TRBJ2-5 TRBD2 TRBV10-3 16 TGTGCCATCAGTGACACCGGGACTAGCGGGCAAGAGACCCAGTACTTC CAISDTGTSGQETQYF
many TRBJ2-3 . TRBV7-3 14 TGTGCCAGCAGCCCCCGGACTTACACAGATACGCAGTATTTT CASSPRTYTDTQYF
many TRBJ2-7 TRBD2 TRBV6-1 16 TGTGCCAGCAGTCCGCCGGCAGCGGGAACCACCTACGAGCAGTACTTC CASSPPAAGTTYEQYF